The 27 T cell receptor beta chains presented below share a single source sample, sequenced in a study of T cells in Graves' hyperthyroidism and ophthalmopathy. The TCR beta CDR3 regions underwent amplification using RNA transcripts as the source. HTBI primers were employed in a first-round RT-PCR of the TCR CDR3. A single record per CDR3 protein comes from TCRdb applying MiXCR to the multiplex PCR reads. The sample consists of 270,000 or so distinct CDR3 sequences, over 12% of them appearing once. The sequenced material came from blood. The receptors shown here come from a woman aged 50 to 60 with Graves' hyperthyroidism that later progressed to Graves' ophthalmopathy.

The chain links TRBV2 to TRBJ1-6, with D possibly being TRBD1 (6 bases). The germline V gene has CDR1 SNHLY and CDR2 FYNNEI. CDR3 size: 15 residues. The ends were cut back, 0 bases at V and 6 bases at J, with 9 bases in the middle. The CDR3 region has the DNA TGTGCCAGCAGTGAAGCATGGGGGGCTAATTCACCCCTCCACTTT. Its protein is CASSEAWGANSPLHF.

This rearrangement joins TRBV18 to TRBJ2-5, with 10 bases aligning to TRBD2. J gave up 5 bases and V 0 bases, and 6 bases lay outside the gene matches. CDR1 and CDR2 from the germline V gene are KGHSH and LQKENI. CDR3 length equals 16 residues. In nucleotides, the CDR3 is TGTGCCAGCTCACCACCGAGCGGGAGGGCCGGGGAGACCCAGTACTTC. It translates to CASSPPSGRAGETQYF.

Ten or more counts support this clonotype. This chain joins TRBV28 and TRBJ2-1, with 7 bases lining up with TRBD2. CDR3 length: 17 amino acids. Germline V lookup: CDR1 MDHEN, CDR2 SYDVKM. J gave up 3 bases and V 2 bases, and 10 bases lay outside the gene matches. The CDR3: CASSLRSGRPNYNEQFF. As DNA, the CDR3 is TGTGCCAGCAGTTTACGTAGCGGGCGACCCAACTACAATGAGCAGTTCTTC.

This chain links TRBV4-1 with TRBJ2-7; a possible D gene is TRBD1 (5 bases). Trimming removed 0 bases at V and 1 base at J, with 10 bases between. Germline V CDR1 and CDR2: MGHRA, YSYEKL. The CDR3 covers 15 residues. The CDR3 sequence is CASSQEGQGSYEQYF. The CDR3 nucleotides are TGCGCCAGCAGCCAAGAGGGGCAGGGATCCTACGAGCAGTACTTC.

At least ten counts were recorded for this clonotype. This rearrangement joins TRBV20-1 to TRBJ2-1; no reliable D call. Trimming shortened V by 6 bases and J by 5 bases, and 14 bases separated the two germline ends. The CDR3 extends over 13 amino acids. Germline CDR1 DFQATT, CDR2 SNEGSKA (reference sequence). DNA for the CDR3: TGCAGTGCAACCTCCCCCGTGAACAATGAGCAGTTCTTC. Translation: CSATSPVNNEQFF.

This clonotype was recorded at least ten times. The chain recombines TRBV18 with TRBJ1-2; D remains unclear. Germline lookup yields CDR1 KGHSH and CDR2 LQKENI. V lost 2 bases and J 3 bases, leaving 13 bases between the germline ends. The CDR3 consists of 15 residues. The CDR3 sequence: CASSPDAQAYYGYTF. As DNA, the CDR3 is TGTGCCAGCTCACCAGACGCCCAAGCGTACTATGGCTACACCTTC.

This clonotype turned up a few times. This may come from a read error, since a much larger clone is one base off. The V and J genes are TRBV12-3 or TRBV12-4 and TRBJ2-1; D unclear. The V end lost 2 bases, the J end lost 5 bases, and 19 bases lay between the germline ends. This CDR3 contains 17 residues. The CDR3 DNA is TGTGCCAGCAGTTTACCCGCATTAGTGGGTATCCACAATGAGCAGTTCTTC. Its translation is CASSLPALVGIHNEQFF.

This clonotype was seen ten or more times. The rearrangement uses TRBV9 and TRBJ1-1; no definite D call. The CDR3 is 13 residues long. The ends were cut back, 0 bases at V and 1 base at J, with 4 bases in the middle. Per germline, CDR1 SGDLS and CDR2 YYNGEE. The CDR3: CASSVEANTEAFF. CDR3 DNA sequence: TGTGCCAGCAGCGTAGAAGCGAACACTGAAGCTTTCTTT.

This clonotype was observed at least ten times. The genes are TRBV28 and TRBJ1-1, with D tentatively TRBD1 (6 bases). Trimming left V 6 bases short and J 5 bases short, with 19 bases between. The germline gives CDR1 MDHEN, CDR2 SYDVKM. CDR3 size: 15 residues. Here the CDR3 reads CASSPGTILRTEAFF. The CDR3 nucleotides are TGTGCCAGCAGCCCCGGGACAATACTGAGGACTGAAGCTTTCTTT.

This clonotype was seen many times. The V gene is TRBV5-1, the J gene TRBJ2-1; 12 nucleotides match TRBD2. The germline CDR1 and CDR2 sequences are SGHRS and YFSETQ. Unmatched junction bases numbered 9, after V lost 4 bases and J lost 7 bases. The CDR3 runs to 16 residues. In DNA, the CDR3 is TGCGCCAGCAGCCCTAGCGGGAGGGTAGTTTTGAATGAGCAGTTCTTC. Protein product: CASSPSGRVVLNEQFF.

This clonotype came up many times. This chain uses TRBV28 with TRBJ2-2; D is ambiguous. The CDR3 is 13 residues long. The V end was cut by 4 bases, the J end by 1 base, with 4 bases between. Per germline, CDR1 MDHEN and CDR2 SYDVKM. Here the CDR3 reads CASSSQNTGELFF. In nucleotides, the CDR3 is TGTGCCAGCAGTTCACAGAACACCGGGGAGCTGTTTTTT.

This clonotype was seen repeatedly, ten times or more. This chain joins TRBV3-1 and TRBJ2-2; no clear D. The germline gives CDR1 LGHDT, CDR2 YNNKEL (reference sequence). Trimming pared 5 bases from V and 6 bases from J, leaving 19 bases between. CDR3 size: 16 residues. As DNA, the CDR3 is TGTGCCAGCAGCAACCTTGCAGTAGGGTTGGCCGGGGAGCTGTTTTTT. This sequence encodes CASSNLAVGLAGELFF.

This clonotype came up many times. The V and J genes are TRBV2 and TRBJ1-5; 7 positions match TRBD1. Per germline, CDR1 SNHLY and CDR2 FYNNEI. V was clipped by 1 base and J by 6 bases; unmatched bases: 3. The CDR3 spans 14 residues. CDR3 in amino acids: CASSEDRGGQPQHF. The CDR3 bases are TGTGCCAGCAGTGAAGACAGGGGAGGTCAGCCCCAGCATTTT.

This clonotype came up many times. The chain carries TRBV28 and TRBJ2-7, with 13 bases fitting TRBD2. This CDR3 is built from 17 residues. Germline trimming cut 5 bases from V and 4 bases from J; bases unmatched to any gene: 11. In germline, CDR1 is MDHEN, CDR2 SYDVKM. CDR3 DNA: TGTGCCAGCAGTCCAGGGCCCGGACTAGCGGGAGATTACGAGCAGTACTTC. Residues: CASSPGPGLAGDYEQYF.

This clonotype showed up many times. The rearrangement joins TRBV30 to TRBJ2-5, with D unresolved. V dropped 1 base and J dropped 4 bases, with 13 bases sitting between them. Germline V gene data show CDR1 as GTSNPN and CDR2 as SVGIG (reference sequence). The CDR3 is 14 amino acids. In DNA, the CDR3 is TGTGCCTGGAGTGGACTTACCCCCCGAGAGACCCAGTACTTC. Protein sequence: CAWSGLTPRETQYF.

This clonotype has a count of ten or more. This sequence joins TRBV18 and TRBJ1-1; D not resolved. The CDR3 is 14 amino acids. The V gene lost 8 bases and the J gene lost 3 bases, with 16 bases spanning the gap. Germline assignment: CDR1 KGHSH and CDR2 LQKENI. Written as DNA, the CDR3 is TGTGCCAGCGCCGAGACTTCACGGGACACTGAAGCTTTCTTT. It encodes CASAETSRDTEAFF.

This clonotype has ten or more counts. This chain links TRBV12-5 with TRBJ2-2; D uncertain. With 5 bases removed from V and 7 bases from J, the gap between germline ends came to 8 bases. There are 12 residues in the CDR3. Germline loops: CDR1 LGHNT, CDR2 FRNRAP. The CDR3: CASGTTNGELFF. The CDR3 DNA follows: TGTGCTAGTGGTACGACAAACGGGGAGCTGTTTTTT. Variable domain in full (rest from reference TRBV12-5 and TRBJ2-2): DARVTQTPRHKVTEMGQEVTMRCQPILGHNTVFWYRQTMMQGLELLAYFRNRAPLDDSGMPKDRFSAEMPDATLATLKIQPSEPRDSAVYFCASGTTNGELFFGEGSRLTVL.

This clonotype was seen ten or more times. The chain couples TRBV5-1 to TRBJ2-2; D uncertain. Germline V CDR1 and CDR2: SGHRS, YFSETQ. V was trimmed by 0 bases and J by 5 bases, leaving 5 bases between them. The length of the CDR3 is 13 residues. For the CDR3, the DNA is TGCGCCAGCAGCTTGGACGGAACCGGGGAGCTGTTTTTT. It yields the protein CASSLDGTGELFF.

The genes are TRBV20-1 and TRBJ1-5; 9 bases align to TRBD1. CDR1 and CDR2 from the germline V gene are DFQATT and SNEGSKA (reference sequence). This CDR3 has 14 residues. V was clipped by 3 bases and J by 3 bases; unmatched bases: 3. The CDR3 sequence is CSARRDRVNQPQHF. The CDR3 nucleotides are TGCAGTGCTAGGCGGGACAGGGTCAATCAGCCCCAGCATTTT.

This clonotype was seen repeatedly, ten times or more. The CDR3 sequence is CSAPPTRSYEQYF. In DNA, the CDR3 is TGCAGTGCTCCACCGACCCGCTCCTACGAGCAGTACTTC. The J gene is TRBJ2-7, the V gene TRBV20-1; D gene unclear. The CDR3 contains 13 residues. Trimming stripped 5 bases from V and 0 bases from J, with 11 bases between. Germline V CDR1 and CDR2: DFQATT, SNEGSKA (reference sequence).

Many counts were recorded for this clonotype. J is TRBJ2-7 and V is TRBV20-1; 7 bases align to TRBD1. With 1 base clipped from V and 6 bases from J, the junction kept 9 bases outside the gene matches. The CDR3 has 14 residues. Germline CDR1 is DFQATT and CDR2 is SNEGSKA (reference sequence). The CDR3 protein is CSARVTLQGSEQYF. The CDR3 DNA is TGCAGTGCTAGAGTAACCCTACAGGGGTCCGAGCAGTACTTC.

The J gene is TRBJ2-7, the V gene TRBV5-6; the D is unclear. The CDR3 extends over 11 amino acids. Germline V gene data show CDR1 as SGHDT and CDR2 as YYEEEE. V lost 1 base and J 5 bases, leaving 4 bases between the germline ends. The CDR3 DNA reads TGTGCCAGCAGCTTGTCCAACGAGCAGTACTTC. It specifies CASSLSNEQYF.

The table lists this clonotype with a few counts. The gene calls are TRBV6-1 and TRBJ1-1; D uncertain. Germline V gives CDR1 MNHNS, CDR2 SASEGT. Trimming shortened V by 2 bases and J by 0 bases, and 7 bases separated the two germline ends. The CDR3 spans 14 residues. The CDR3 DNA reads TGTGCCAGCAGTGAATTACCCATGAACACTGAAGCTTTCTTT. Translating it yields CASSELPMNTEAFF.

This clonotype was counted ten times or more. The chain combines TRBV6-1 with TRBJ2-4; either TRBD1 or TRBD2 may supply D (5 bases each). The germline V gene encodes CDR1 MNHNS and CDR2 SASEGT. The V end was cut by 8 bases, the J end by 9 bases, with 17 bases between. The CDR3 length is 13 residues. In DNA form, the CDR3 reads TGTGCCAGCGGGGGAAATTGGGACGGCATTCAGTACTTC. This translates into CASGGNWDGIQYF.

This clonotype was detected a few times. This sequence joins TRBV20-1 and TRBJ1-3, with D maybe TRBD1 (5 bases). CDR1 and CDR2 from the germline V gene are DFQATT and SNEGSKA (reference sequence). V lost 5 bases, J lost 2 bases, and 22 bases lay in between. The CDR3 has 17 amino acids. The CDR3 sequence: CSAAPPLGGDAGNTIYF. The CDR3 DNA reads as TGCAGTGCTGCCCCCCCCCTGGGGGGAGATGCTGGAAACACCATATATTTT.

As concerns this clonotype: This clone may be a read error of a much larger clone one base away. The J gene is TRBJ2-7, the V gene TRBV18; TRBD1 is a possible D gene (5 bases). The CDR3 covers 15 residues. Germline-derived CDR1 and CDR2 are KGHSH and LQKENI. Trimming cost V 4 bases and J 2 bases, with 15 bases left between them. This CDR3 is CASSRTRVYPYEQYF. CDR3 nucleotides: TGTGCCAGCTCACGTACCAGGGTATACCCCTACGAGCAGTACTTC.

The chain has TRBV5-1 and TRBJ2-1; TRBD2 agrees at 13 bases. Trimming at V came to 4 bases and at J to 7 bases, leaving 11 bases not matched to a gene. Germline CDR1 is SGHRS and CDR2 is YFSETQ. The CDR3 length is 17 residues. CDR3 in DNA: TGCGCCAGCAGCCCGAGACTACTAGCGGGAGGGTTAAATGAGCAGTTCTTC. It yields the protein CASSPRLLAGGLNEQFF.